The clone carrying this TCR beta chain is a singleton in its sample. In the authors' workflow: The authors estimated nucleated cell counts from reference gene primer amplification. Using immunoSEQ multiplex PCR, the repertoire was profiled, and TCRdb retains in-frame clones only, with some absent. The V and J calls and clone size come from that table; D and trimming were worked out from the DNA. This sample has under 75,000 clones; 80% occur once, and the top ten carry 18%. The V and J ends lost 3 bases and 10 bases respectively, with 11 bases between them. Germline CDR1 and CDR2: SGDLS and YYNGEE. CDR3 length: 12 residues. This sample was included in a study of blood T cell repertoires in COVID-19. Study overall: Samples of COVID-19 (acute and convalescent) were obtained from the United States, Italy and Spain. Sources were T cells, B-cell-depleted T cells, or PBMCs; the material itself was cDNA or gDNA.

The clonotype comes from a man between 65 and 85 years old who had recovered from COVID-19. The rearrangement uses TRBV9 and TRBJ2-1; tentative D call: TRBD2 (7 bases). Sample: peripheral blood. The CDR3, as DNA: TGTGCCAGCAGCGGACCGGGGGGCGAGCAGTTCTTC. This gives the protein CASSGPGGEQFF.